This record covers a single T cell receptor beta chain. What it binds is not known. The CDR3 end shows no conserved phenylalanine or tryptophan, and so a read error is likely. TCRdb reanalyzed the PCR reads via MiXCR. This sample yields 25,000 to 30,000 clones, of which under 25% are seen a single time; over 25% belongs to the top ten. These data belong to a study of metastatic and nonmetastatic thyroid tumors. Findings of the study overall: According to reports, the diversity of TCR beta was significantly higher in malignant thyroid tumors than in benign nodules, and this held in both blood and tumor samples.

Per the germline V gene, CDR1 is DFQATT and CDR2 is SNEGSKA (reference sequence). The CDR3 sequence is 14 residues long. J gave up 11 bases and V 8 bases, and 11 bases lay outside the gene matches. Before thyroid surgery, none of the patients had received any treatment. The receptor's source is a male donor with papillary thyroid cancer or a benign thyroid nodule (not recorded which). Some clones in this sample may be carry-over from other donors' samples. The rearrangement uses TRBV20-1 and TRBJ1-6, with 11 bases aligning to TRBD1. Sample: blood. CDR3 sequence reads: CSPTPGTGGTPLHS. Written as DNA, the CDR3 is TGCAGTCCTACCCCCGGGACAGGGGGTACACCCCTCCACTCT.